The clone carrying this T cell receptor (beta chain) was observed many times. The germline gives CDR1 KGHSH, CDR2 LQKENI. The CDR3 has 14 residues. Trimming shortened V by 1 base and J by 2 bases, and 6 bases separated the two germline ends. The source of the sample is a study of spatial heterogeneity in lung cancer. Study summary: The average appearance count of each unique TCR and UMI combination in raw reads was more than nine.

TCRdb fed the 5' RACE reads into MiXCR, producing one record per CDR3 protein. Altogether under 20,000 distinct CDR3 sequences are present, more than 8% being singletons, with the ten largest covering just over 35%. Indicated time point: blood at routine non-recurrence follow-up after resection. The sequence was obtained from a female donor with early-stage non-small cell lung cancer. The V gene is TRBV18, the J gene TRBJ1-5, with D possibly being TRBD1 (6 bases). The input for sequencing was PBMCs, taken at follow-up. CDR3 sequence (DNA): TGTGCCAGCTCACCACGACAGGGCAATCAGCCCCAGCATTTT. Residues: CASSPRQGNQPQHF.